Each of the 15 T cell receptor beta chains below was sequenced from the same sample in a study of blood T cell repertoires in COVID-19. This table comes from immunoSEQ multiplex PCR, and its TCRdb copy is limited to in-frame clones, with some not included. In the table there are roughly 250,000 clones, about nine tenths of which are singletons. Sequencing was performed on PBMCs or T cells enriched from blood (not recorded which). These receptor sequences come from a woman aged 25-40 years with acute COVID-19.

The chain has TRBV2 and TRBJ1-1; no firm D call. The CDR3 totals 13 residues. CDR1 and CDR2 (germline): SNHLY, FYNNEI. Trimming took off 6 bases at V and 0 bases at J, with 8 bases between the two ends. CDR3 region: CASRVQMNTEAFF. DNA of the CDR3: TGTGCCAGCAGGGTCCAGATGAACACTGAAGCTTTCTTT.

The V and J genes are TRBV19 and TRBJ1-1; maybe TRBD1 (6 bases). V dropped 6 bases and J dropped 1 base, with 18 bases sitting between them. Germline loops: CDR1 LNHDA, CDR2 SQIVND (reference sequence). This CDR3 is built from 16 residues. The CDR3, as DNA: TGTGCCAGTAGCCGGGGTACAGGGACGGCGAACACTGAAGCTTTCTTT. This sequence encodes CASSRGTGTANTEAFF.

This chain joins TRBV27 and TRBJ1-5, with D maybe TRBD1 (6 bases). This CDR3 comprises 13 residues. From germline, CDR1 is MNHEY and CDR2 SMNVEV (reference sequence). Trimming took 6 bases from V and 7 from J, leaving 13 bases between them. The CDR3 protein is CASSEQGIQPQHF. CDR3 nucleotide sequence: TGTGCCAGCAGCGAACAGGGTATACAGCCCCAGCATTTT.

J is TRBJ1-4 and V is TRBV3-1 (or the pseudogene TRBV3-2), with a weak D call TRBD1 (6 bases). From germline, CDR1 is LGHDT and CDR2 YNNKEL (reference sequence). Trimming left V 1 base short and J 3 bases short, with 18 bases between. The CDR3 sequence is 18 residues long. This CDR3 reads CASSQAGGRGMANEKLFF. DNA for the CDR3: TGTGCCAGCAGCCAAGCGGGAGGTAGGGGGATGGCTAATGAAAAACTGTTTTTT.

This clone has more than one count but fewer than ten. V usage is TRBV24-1 and J usage is TRBJ1-5; D possibly corresponds to TRBD1 (5 bases). The CDR3 contains 13 residues. Looked up from germline, CDR1 is KGHDR and CDR2 is SFDVKD. V dropped 5 bases and J dropped 2 bases, with 6 bases sitting between them. The CDR3 here is CATSGGGNQPQHF. The CDR3, as DNA: TGTGCCACCAGTGGGGGGGGCAATCAGCCCCAGCATTTT.

CDR3 protein: CASSYSILRGRNLNTQYF. The CDR3 DNA is TGTGCCAGCAGTTACTCGATACTTAGGGGGCGCAACCTAAATACGCAGTATTTT. V gene TRBV6-2 or TRBV6-3 combines with J gene TRBJ2-3; TRBD1 matches at 7 bases. With 0 bases clipped from V and 7 bases from J, the junction kept 16 bases outside the gene matches. The CDR3 spans 18 residues. Germline loops: CDR1 MNHEY, CDR2 SVGEGT.

CDR3 region: CATRTGGKITEAFF. Written as DNA, the CDR3 is TGTGCCACTAGGACAGGGGGTAAGATCACTGAAGCTTTCTTT. The V gene is TRBV2, the J gene TRBJ1-1, with 10 bases fitting TRBD1. Germline-derived CDR1 and CDR2 are SNHLY and FYNNEI. This CDR3 is built from 14 residues. Germline trimming cut 10 bases from V and 4 bases from J; bases unmatched to any gene: 9.

The V and J genes are TRBV19 and TRBJ1-2; weak D call: TRBD1 (6 bases). The CDR3 spans 11 residues. Trimming removed 8 bases from V and 4 bases from J, with 8 bases in between. Germline lookup yields CDR1 LNHDA and CDR2 SQIVND (reference sequence). The CDR3 sequence: CASRQAYGYTF. Here the CDR3 DNA reads TGTGCCAGTCGACAGGCCTATGGCTACACCTTC. The entire variable domain, with the rest obtained from reference TRBV19 and TRBJ1-2, is as follows: DGGITQSPKYLFRKEGQNVTLSCEQNLNHDAMYWYRQDPGQGLRLIYYSQIVNDFQKGDIAEGYSVSREKKESFPLTVTSAQKNPTAFYLCASRQAYGYTFGSGTRLTVV.

The V gene is TRBV11-2, the J gene TRBJ1-1; D is perhaps TRBD1 (5 bases). Germline CDR1 is SGHAT and CDR2 is FQNNGV. The CDR3 runs to 15 residues. The ends were cut back, 6 bases at V and 1 base at J, with 15 bases in the middle. The CDR3 protein is CASSPHGATNTEAFF. CDR3 DNA: TGTGCCAGCAGTCCTCATGGGGCCACGAACACTGAAGCTTTCTTT.

The chain is built from TRBV5-4 and TRBJ2-7; no reliable D call. Trimming cost V 2 bases and J 7 bases, with 7 bases left between them. Germline CDR1 and CDR2: SGHNT and YYREEE (reference sequence). This CDR3 contains 11 residues. Here the CDR3 reads CASSLSGEQYF. DNA of the CDR3: TGTGCCAGCAGCTTATCCGGGGAGCAGTACTTC.

The chain carries TRBV7-8 and TRBJ1-1; D not certain. Trimming pared 5 bases from V and 6 bases from J, leaving 10 bases between. The germline V gene encodes CDR1 SGHVS and CDR2 FQNEAQ. This CDR3 region has 12 residues. The CDR3 nucleotides are TGTGCCAGCAGCCTCGACACTGCTGAAGCTTTCTTT. It yields the protein CASSLDTAEAFF.

The V gene is TRBV19, the J gene TRBJ2-2, with D tentatively TRBD2 (5 bases). Germline CDR1 is LNHDA and CDR2 is SQIVND (reference sequence). Trimming shortened V by 4 bases and J by 4 bases, and 16 bases separated the two germline ends. The CDR3 is made up of 16 amino acids. CDR3 residues: CASSNRPERFTGELFF. The CDR3 nucleotides read TGTGCCAGTAGTAATCGCCCAGAGCGGTTCACCGGGGAGCTGTTTTTT.

This clone has ten or more counts. The rearrangement uses TRBV6-2 or TRBV6-3 and TRBJ2-3; 8 bases line up with TRBD1. CDR3 length equals 15 residues. The germline gives CDR1 MNHEY, CDR2 SVGEGT. V lost 2 bases and J lost 4; bases outside the gene matches: 5. Written as DNA, the CDR3 is TGTGCCAGCAGTTACCTACAGGGGGGAGCAGATACGCAGTATTTT. Amino acids: CASSYLQGGADTQYF.

In this sample, this clone turned up a few times. V and J are TRBV28 and TRBJ1-2, with 11 bases identical to TRBD1. CDR3 length equals 15 residues. Germline CDR1 MDHEN, CDR2 SYDVKM. V shed 2 bases and J 7 bases; nucleotides not matched to a gene: 6. Written as DNA, the CDR3 is TGTGCCAGCAGTTTAGGACAGGGGGCAGTCTTTGGCTACACCTTC. This translates into CASSLGQGAVFGYTF.

This clone was found a few times. The chain joins TRBV5-6 to TRBJ2-2, with 8 bases aligning to TRBD1. This CDR3 is built from 15 residues. CDR1 and CDR2 (germline): SGHDT, YYEEEE. Losses at the gene ends were 2 bases for V and 3 bases for J; bases not matched to a gene: 3. The DNA of the CDR3 is TGTGCCAGCAGCTTCGGGACAGGATACACCGGGGAGCTGTTTTTT. Its translation is CASSFGTGYTGELFF. Drawing the rest from reference TRBV5-6 and TRBJ2-2, the complete variable domain is DAGVTQSPTHLIKTRGQQVTLRCSPKSGHDTVSWYQQALGQGPQFIFQYYEEEERQRGNFPDRFSGHQFPNYSSELNVNALLLGDSALYLCASSFGTGYTGELFFGEGSRLTVL.